Detailed here is one T cell receptor beta chain. Its antigen is not identified. The draw of peripheral blood yielded approximately 11 milliliters from each donor. These data are taken from a study of blood T cells in healthy people across ages. Findings of the study overall: In older individuals, TCR beta diversity per million T cells was lower, falling roughly linearly with age. Investigators treated diversity estimates from one million T cells as underestimates.

Germline values: CDR1 MDHEN, CDR2 SYDVKM. Unmatched junction bases numbered 4, after V lost 6 bases and J lost 1 base. CDR3 length equals 15 residues. Next came a second PCR, run for about 6 to 11 cycles, which used a sample-barcoded 5' primer along with a J-beta primer mix. MiXCR, applied by TCRdb to the 5' RACE reads, yields one record per CDR3 protein. The sample contains 540,000 or so distinct CDR3 sequences, less than 25% of which appear only once. This sample also belongs to another study, concerning T cells of mothers and their children. From that report: A few healthy Caucasian mothers and their six children were the donors.

V usage is TRBV28 and J usage is TRBJ2-5, with 11 positions matching TRBD2. Sequencing was carried out using blood. The clonotype originates from a boy younger than 18 in good health. This CDR3 reads CASRQTSGTQETQYF. The DNA of the CDR3 is TGTGCCAGCAGACAGACTAGCGGGACCCAAGAGACCCAGTACTTC.